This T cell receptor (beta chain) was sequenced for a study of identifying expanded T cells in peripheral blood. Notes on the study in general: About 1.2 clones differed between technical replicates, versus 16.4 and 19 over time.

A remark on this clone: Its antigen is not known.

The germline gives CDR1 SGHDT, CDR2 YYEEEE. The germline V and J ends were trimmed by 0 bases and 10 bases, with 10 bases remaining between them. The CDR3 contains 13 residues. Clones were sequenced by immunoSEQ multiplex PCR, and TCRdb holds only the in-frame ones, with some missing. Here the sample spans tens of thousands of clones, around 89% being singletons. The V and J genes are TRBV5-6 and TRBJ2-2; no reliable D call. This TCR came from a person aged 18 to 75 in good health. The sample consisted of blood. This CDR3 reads CASSLDGASELFF. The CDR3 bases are TGTGCCAGCAGCTTGGACGGAGCGTCGGAGCTGTTTTTT.